The 9 T cell receptor beta chains reported below all come from one sample, sequenced in a study of T cell responses to AZD1222 COVID-19 vaccine (dated by TCRdb to the early 2020s). Library prep was done by the immunoSEQ multiplex PCR assay. Not all clones reach the TCRdb copy of this immuneACCESS table, which keeps in-frame sequences only. Checked studies attribute under half of the gap to unresolved V genes and leave the rest unexplained. This sample comprises 200,000 or so clones, around 93% of them detected only once. 7% to 9.5% of the sample goes to the ten largest clones. This specimen's time point label, interpreted: baseline before first vaccination. The material was peripheral blood, obtained on day 0 of AZD1222 vaccination. Receptors originate from an adult in good health.

This chain connects TRBV25-1 to TRBJ1-6, with D possibly TRBD1 on 6 matching bases. From germline, CDR1 is MGHDK and CDR2 SYGVNS. V shed 6 bases and J shed 7 bases, with 16 bases lying between them. This CDR3 spans 15 amino acids. Here the CDR3 DNA reads TGTGCCAGCAGGGCCGAAAGGGGACAAAATTCACCCCTCCACTTT. Amino acid sequence: CASRAERGQNSPLHF.

The V gene is TRBV5-4, the J gene TRBJ2-1; TRBD1 aligns across 7 bases. The CDR3 has 16 residues. Per germline, CDR1 SGHNT and CDR2 YYREEE (reference sequence). After removal of 4 bases from V and 0 bases from J, the junction contained 7 bases not matched to a gene. The CDR3 region is CASSPTGTVSYNEQFF. The CDR3 nucleotides are TGTGCCAGCAGCCCAACCGGGACAGTCTCCTACAATGAGCAGTTCTTC.

The chain has TRBV2 and TRBJ2-5; 10 nucleotides match TRBD1. V lost 7 bases to trimming and J lost 4 bases; unmatched junction nucleotides: 3. The germline V gene encodes CDR1 SNHLY and CDR2 FYNNEI. The CDR3 spans 13 residues. Here the CDR3 DNA reads TGTGCCAGCATCCGGGACAGGGGAGAGACCCAGTACTTC. This gives the protein CASIRDRGETQYF.

The chain uses TRBV4-3 and TRBJ1-4; D not certain. The CDR3 runs to 17 residues. V was clipped by 0 bases and J by 0 bases, with 11 bases between them. CDR1 is LGHNA, CDR2 YSLEER, per germline. Here the CDR3 reads CASSQDRAHATNEKLFF. For the CDR3, the DNA is TGCGCCAGCAGCCAAGATAGGGCGCATGCAACTAATGAAAAACTGTTTTTT.

The chain joins TRBV19 to TRBJ1-5; D uncertain. The CDR3 contains 14 residues. The germline V gene encodes CDR1 LNHDA and CDR2 SQIVND (reference sequence). V was pared by 5 bases and J by 9 bases, with 17 bases between. CDR3 sequence: CASSLAEGWGPQHF. The DNA for the CDR3 is TGTGCCAGTAGTCTAGCAGAGGGTTGGGGGCCCCAGCATTTT.

This chain links TRBV11-2 with TRBJ2-2; D is ambiguous. The V gene lost 7 bases and the J gene lost 5 bases, with 5 bases spanning the gap. CDR3 length: 11 amino acids. Per germline, CDR1 SGHAT and CDR2 FQNNGV. CDR3 loop: CASTFTGELFF. The DNA for the CDR3 is TGTGCCAGCACCTTTACCGGGGAGCTGTTTTTT.

The sample holds a few counts of this clone. V and J are TRBV6-5 and TRBJ2-7; 7 bases fit TRBD1. Losses at the gene ends were 2 bases for V and 2 bases for J; bases not matched to a gene: 3. The germline gives CDR1 MNHEY, CDR2 SVGAGI. The CDR3 loop spans 14 amino acids. The CDR3 DNA sequence: TGTGCCAGCAGTTACGGACAGGCGACCTACGAGCAGTACTTC. It codes for CASSYGQATYEQYF.

The CDR3 region is CASSEYTGELFF. The CDR3 bases are TGTGCCAGCAGCGAGTACACCGGGGAGCTGTTTTTT. This chain joins TRBV5-4 and TRBJ2-2; no definite D call. Germline V CDR1 and CDR2: SGHNT, YYREEE (reference sequence). V lost 4 bases and J lost 3, with 4 bases in between. The CDR3 contains 12 residues.

This rearrangement joins TRBV3-1 (or the pseudogene TRBV3-2) to TRBJ1-2, with TRBD1 identical over 8 bases. Germline CDR1 is LGHDT and CDR2 is YNNKEL (reference sequence). The CDR3 totals 14 residues. Trimming removed 2 bases from V and 5 bases from J; junction bases left unmatched: 4. The CDR3 sequence is CASSQQGAGYGYTF. DNA for the CDR3: TGTGCCAGCAGCCAACAGGGGGCAGGATATGGCTACACCTTC.